Listed below are T cell receptor beta chains from one sample, sequenced in a study of shared clonotypes between healthy human individuals. Clones were sequenced by immunoSEQ multiplex PCR, and TCRdb holds only the in-frame ones, with some missing. The table records approximately 1.9 million clones, just over 90% of them present only once. Sequences were obtained from naive CD8+ T cells from PBMCs. These receptors all come from a man aged 18 to 35 in good health. Some clones in this sample may be carry-over from other donors' samples. CDR3s include the opening cysteine and the closing phenylalanine or tryptophan. D genes are given only for firm matches. Only part of the rows carry a size: once, few, many, or a class if the clone is expanded.

d_call j_call v_call clone_size cdr3_aa cdr3_nt
TRBD1 TRBJ2-7 TRBV28 once CASSLFRTGGMGYF TGTGCCAGCAGTTTATTCCGGACAGGGGGCATGGGGTACTTC
- TRBJ2-7 TRBV27 - CASSLSPRSYEQYF TGTGCCAGCAGTTTATCACCCAGGTCCTACGAGCAGTACTTC
- TRBJ1-4 TRBV13 - CASSSNREKKLFF TGTGCCAGCAGCTCGAACAGGGAGAAAAAACTGTTTTTT
- TRBJ1-1 TRBV7-9 - CASSPTLLGSRTEAFF TGTGCCAGCAGCCCCACCCTCTTGGGGTCACGAACTGAAGCTTTCTTT
- TRBJ2-3 TRBV7-6 - CASSTPPDTQYF TGTGCCAGCAGCACCCCCCCAGATACGCAGTATTTT
TRBD1 TRBJ2-7 TRBV11-3 - CASSPTEPPGTGHSYEQYF TGTGCCAGCAGCCCGACTGAACCGCCCGGGACAGGTCATTCCTACGAGCAGTACTTC
TRBD2 TRBJ2-1 TRBV19 - CASSMEGGSSYNEQFF TGTGCCAGTAGTATGGAGGGAGGGAGCTCCTACAATGAGCAGTTCTTC
- TRBJ2-7 TRBV7-9 - CASKRDLDYEQYF TGTGCCAGCAAACGGGACTTAGACTACGAGCAGTACTTC
- TRBJ1-5 TRBV27 once CACGAGNQPQHF TGTGCCTGTGGGGCGGGCAATCAGCCCCAGCATTTT
- TRBJ2-1 TRBV30 - CAWTRLASLNEQFF TGTGCCTGGACCCGGCTAGCCTCCCTCAATGAGCAGTTCTTC
- TRBJ1-6 TRBV4-2 - CASSQVQDNSPLHF TGTGCCAGCAGCCAAGTACAGGATAATTCACCCCTCCACTTT
- TRBJ2-5 TRBV7-2 - CASSLSRAPGETQYF TGTGCCAGCAGCTTATCACGGGCGCCCGGGGAGACCCAGTACTTC
- TRBJ1-2 TRBV9 - CASSVSKGGDINYGYTF TGTGCCAGCAGCGTAAGCAAGGGGGGGGACATTAACTATGGCTACACCTTC
- TRBJ2-7 TRBV15 - CATSRDWGSQGTYYEQYF TGTGCCACCAGCAGAGATTGGGGTAGTCAGGGGACGTACTACGAGCAGTACTTC
- TRBJ2-7 TRBV7-9 - CASSLATGEQYF TGTGCCAGCAGCTTAGCGACCGGGGAGCAGTACTTC
- TRBJ2-2 TRBV9 - CASSPPSTIPNTGELFF TGTGCCAGCAGCCCCCCCTCAACTATCCCGAACACCGGGGAGCTGTTTTTT
- TRBJ2-1 TRBV19 - CASSLQPLGYNEQFF TGTGCCAGTAGTCTCCAGCCTTTAGGGTACAATGAGCAGTTCTTC
- TRBJ2-1 TRBV7-9 - CASSLRTGTPSSYNEQFF TGTGCCAGCAGCCTAAGAACCGGGACTCCGAGCTCCTACAATGAGCAGTTCTTC
TRBD2 TRBJ2-1 TRBV5-1 - CASSIGTSGSLRNEQFF TGCGCCAGCAGCATCGGGACTAGCGGGAGTTTGAGGAATGAGCAGTTCTTC
TRBD1 TRBJ2-4 TRBV28 once CASRPGQENIQYF TGTGCCAGCAGGCCGGGACAGGAAAACATTCAGTACTTC
TRBD1 TRBJ2-7 TRBV7-9 once CASSPQGAPLYEQYF TGTGCCAGCAGCCCCCAGGGGGCTCCCCTTTACGAGCAGTACTTC
- TRBJ1-5 TRBV19 - CASSPESAMFGQIDNQPQHF TGTGCCAGTAGTCCGGAAAGTGCGATGTTCGGGCAGATCGACAATCAGCCCCAGCATTTT
- TRBJ1-1 TRBV6-1 - CASSSSRGTEAFF TGTGCCAGCAGTTCTTCCAGGGGCACTGAAGCTTTCTTT
TRBD1 TRBJ2-2 TRBV10-1 - CASRKPDRAGNTGELFF TGCGCCAGCAGGAAACCGGACAGGGCCGGGAACACCGGGGAGCTGTTTTTT
- TRBJ1-2 TRBV2 - CASSAGQYYGYTF TGTGCCAGCAGCGCTGGACAGTACTATGGCTACACCTTC